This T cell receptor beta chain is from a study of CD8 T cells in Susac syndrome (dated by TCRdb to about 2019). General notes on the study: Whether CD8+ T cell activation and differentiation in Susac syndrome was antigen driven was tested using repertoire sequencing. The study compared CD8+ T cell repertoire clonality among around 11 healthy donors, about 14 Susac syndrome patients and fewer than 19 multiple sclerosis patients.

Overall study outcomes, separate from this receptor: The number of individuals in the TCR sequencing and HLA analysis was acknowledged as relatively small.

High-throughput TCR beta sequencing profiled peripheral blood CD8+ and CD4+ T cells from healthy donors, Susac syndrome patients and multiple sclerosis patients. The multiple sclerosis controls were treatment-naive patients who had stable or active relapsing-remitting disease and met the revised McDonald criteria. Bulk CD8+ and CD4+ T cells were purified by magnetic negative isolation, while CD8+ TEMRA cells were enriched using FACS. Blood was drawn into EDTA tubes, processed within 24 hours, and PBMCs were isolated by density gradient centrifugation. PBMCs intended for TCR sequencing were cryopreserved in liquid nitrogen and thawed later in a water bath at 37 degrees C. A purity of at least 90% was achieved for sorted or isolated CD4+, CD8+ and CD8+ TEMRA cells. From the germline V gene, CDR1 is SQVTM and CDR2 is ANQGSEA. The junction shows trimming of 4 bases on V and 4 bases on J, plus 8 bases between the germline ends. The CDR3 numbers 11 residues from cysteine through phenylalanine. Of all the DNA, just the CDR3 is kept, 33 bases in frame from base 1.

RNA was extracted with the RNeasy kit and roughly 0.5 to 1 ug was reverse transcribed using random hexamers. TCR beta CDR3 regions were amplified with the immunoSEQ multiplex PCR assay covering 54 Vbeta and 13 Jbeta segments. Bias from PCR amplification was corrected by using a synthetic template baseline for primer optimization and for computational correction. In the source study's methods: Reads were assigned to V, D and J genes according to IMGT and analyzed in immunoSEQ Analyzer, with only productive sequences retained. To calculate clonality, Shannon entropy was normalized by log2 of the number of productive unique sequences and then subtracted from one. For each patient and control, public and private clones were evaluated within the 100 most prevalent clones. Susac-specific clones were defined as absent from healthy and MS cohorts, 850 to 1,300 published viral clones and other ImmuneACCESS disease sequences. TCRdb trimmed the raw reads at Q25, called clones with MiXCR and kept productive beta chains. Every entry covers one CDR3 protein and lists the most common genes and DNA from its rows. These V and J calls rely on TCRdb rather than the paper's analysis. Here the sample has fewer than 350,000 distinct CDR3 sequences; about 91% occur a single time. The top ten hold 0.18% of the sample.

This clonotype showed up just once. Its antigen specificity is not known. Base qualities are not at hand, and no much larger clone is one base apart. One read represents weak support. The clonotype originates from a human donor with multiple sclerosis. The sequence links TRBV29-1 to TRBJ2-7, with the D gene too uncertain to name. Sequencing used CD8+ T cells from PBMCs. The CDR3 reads CSVGLGYEQYF. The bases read TGCAGCGTTGGGCTAGGGTACGAGCAGTACTTC.